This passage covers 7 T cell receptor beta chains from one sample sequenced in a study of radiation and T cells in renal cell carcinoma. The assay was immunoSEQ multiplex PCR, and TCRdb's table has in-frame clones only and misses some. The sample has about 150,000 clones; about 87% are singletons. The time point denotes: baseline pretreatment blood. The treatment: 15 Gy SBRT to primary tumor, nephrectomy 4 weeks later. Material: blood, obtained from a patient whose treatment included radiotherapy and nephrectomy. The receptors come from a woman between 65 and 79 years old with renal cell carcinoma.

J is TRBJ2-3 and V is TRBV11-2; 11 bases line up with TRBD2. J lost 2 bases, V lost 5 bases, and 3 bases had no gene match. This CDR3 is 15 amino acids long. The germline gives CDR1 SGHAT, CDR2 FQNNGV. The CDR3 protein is CASSLAGGYTDTQYF. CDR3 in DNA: TGTGCCAGCAGCCTAGCGGGGGGCTACACAGATACGCAGTATTTT.

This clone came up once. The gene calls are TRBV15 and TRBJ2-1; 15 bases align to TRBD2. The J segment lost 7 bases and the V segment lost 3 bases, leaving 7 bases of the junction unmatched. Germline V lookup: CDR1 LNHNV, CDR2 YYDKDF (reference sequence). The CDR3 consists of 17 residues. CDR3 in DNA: TGTGCCACCAGCAGGCGGACTAGCGGGGGGGCGGGGAATGAGCAGTTCTTC. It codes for CATSRRTSGGAGNEQFF.

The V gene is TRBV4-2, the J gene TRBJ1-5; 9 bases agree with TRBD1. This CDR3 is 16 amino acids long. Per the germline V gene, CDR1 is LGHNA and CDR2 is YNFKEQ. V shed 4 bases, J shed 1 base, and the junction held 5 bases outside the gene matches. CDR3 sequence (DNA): TGTGCCAGCAGCCTCGGGACAGGGATAAGCAATCAGCCCCAGCATTTT. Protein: CASSLGTGISNQPQHF.

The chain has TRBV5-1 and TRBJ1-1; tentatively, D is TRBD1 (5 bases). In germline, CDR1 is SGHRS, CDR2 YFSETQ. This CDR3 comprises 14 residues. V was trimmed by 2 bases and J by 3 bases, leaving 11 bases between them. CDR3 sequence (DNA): TGCGCCAGCAGCTTAGGTGCGGGGGACACTGAAGCTTTCTTT. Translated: CASSLGAGDTEAFF.

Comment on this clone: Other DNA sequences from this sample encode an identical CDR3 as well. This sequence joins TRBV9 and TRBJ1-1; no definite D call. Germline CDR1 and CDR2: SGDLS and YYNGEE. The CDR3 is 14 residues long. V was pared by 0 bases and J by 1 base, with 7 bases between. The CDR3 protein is CASSVGPTNTEAFF. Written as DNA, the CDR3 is TGTGCCAGCAGCGTAGGACCTACGAACACTGAAGCTTTCTTT. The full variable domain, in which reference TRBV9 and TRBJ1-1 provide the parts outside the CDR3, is DSGVTQTPKHLITATGQRVTLRCSPRSGDLSVYWYQQSLDQGLQFLIQYYNGEERAKGNILERFSAQQFPDLHSELNLSSLELGDSALYFCASSVGPTNTEAFFGQGTRLTVV.

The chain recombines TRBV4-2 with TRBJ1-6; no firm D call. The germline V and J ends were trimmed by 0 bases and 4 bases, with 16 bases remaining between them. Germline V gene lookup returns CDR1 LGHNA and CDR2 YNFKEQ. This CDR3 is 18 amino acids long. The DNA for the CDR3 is TGTGCCAGCAGCCAAGATAGTAACGGGATCGGGTATAATTCACCCCTCCACTTT. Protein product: CASSQDSNGIGYNSPLHF.

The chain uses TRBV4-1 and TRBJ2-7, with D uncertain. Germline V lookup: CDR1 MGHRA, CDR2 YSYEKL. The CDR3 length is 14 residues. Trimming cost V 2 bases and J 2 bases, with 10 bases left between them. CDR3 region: CASSQKESTYEQYF. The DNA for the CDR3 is TGCGCCAGCAGCCAAAAGGAATCTACCTACGAGCAGTACTTC.